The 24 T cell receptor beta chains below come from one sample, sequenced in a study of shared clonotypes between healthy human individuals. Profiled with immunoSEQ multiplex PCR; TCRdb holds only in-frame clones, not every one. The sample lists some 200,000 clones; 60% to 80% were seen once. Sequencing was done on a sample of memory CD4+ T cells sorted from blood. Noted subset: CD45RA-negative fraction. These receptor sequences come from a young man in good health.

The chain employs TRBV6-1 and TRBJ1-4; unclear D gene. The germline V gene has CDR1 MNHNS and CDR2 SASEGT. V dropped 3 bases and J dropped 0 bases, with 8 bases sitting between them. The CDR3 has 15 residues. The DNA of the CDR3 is TGTGCCAGCAGTGATACAACTGCAACTAATGAAAAACTGTTTTTT. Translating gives CASSDTTATNEKLFF.

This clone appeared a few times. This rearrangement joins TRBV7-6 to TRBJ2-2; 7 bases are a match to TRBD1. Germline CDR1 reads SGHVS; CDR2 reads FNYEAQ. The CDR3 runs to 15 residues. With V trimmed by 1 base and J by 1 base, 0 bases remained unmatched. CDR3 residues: CASSLGTGNTGELFF. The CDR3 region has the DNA TGTGCCAGCAGCTTAGGGACAGGGAACACCGGGGAGCTGTTTTTT.

CDR3 protein: CASSPYRVRGNTIYF. CDR3 coding DNA: TGTGCCAGCAGTCCTTACAGGGTGAGGGGAAACACCATATATTTT. The V call is TRBV6-1, the J call TRBJ1-3, with a possible D match to TRBD1 (6 bases). This CDR3 region has 15 residues. CDR1 MNHNS and CDR2 SASEGT come from the germline V gene. The V end was cut by 5 bases, the J end by 4 bases, with 15 bases between.

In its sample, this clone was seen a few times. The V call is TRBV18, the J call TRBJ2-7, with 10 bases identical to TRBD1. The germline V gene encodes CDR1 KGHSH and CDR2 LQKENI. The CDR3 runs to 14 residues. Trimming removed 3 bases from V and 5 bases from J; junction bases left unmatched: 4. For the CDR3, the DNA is TGTGCCAGCTCACCGGGAGGGACAGGGGACGAGCAGTACTTC. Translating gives CASSPGGTGDEQYF.

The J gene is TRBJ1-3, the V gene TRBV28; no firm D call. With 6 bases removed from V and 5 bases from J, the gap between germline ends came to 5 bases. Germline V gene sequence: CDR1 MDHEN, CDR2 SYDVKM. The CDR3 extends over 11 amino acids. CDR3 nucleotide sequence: TGTGCCAGCAGCAGGAGAAACACCATATATTTT. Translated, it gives CASSRRNTIYF.

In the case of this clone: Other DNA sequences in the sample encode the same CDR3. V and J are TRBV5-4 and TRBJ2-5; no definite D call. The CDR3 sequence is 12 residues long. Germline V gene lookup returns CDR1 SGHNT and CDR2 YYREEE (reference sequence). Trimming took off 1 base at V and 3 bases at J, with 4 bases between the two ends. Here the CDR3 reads CASSLPKETQYF. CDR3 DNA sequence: TGTGCCAGCAGCTTGCCCAAAGAGACCCAGTACTTC.

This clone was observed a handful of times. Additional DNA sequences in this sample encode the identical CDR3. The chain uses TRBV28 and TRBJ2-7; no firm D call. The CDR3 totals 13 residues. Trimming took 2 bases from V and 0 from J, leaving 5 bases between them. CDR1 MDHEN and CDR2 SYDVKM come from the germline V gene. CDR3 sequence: CASSLDGSYEQYF. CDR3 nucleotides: TGTGCCAGCAGTTTAGACGGCTCCTACGAGCAGTACTTC.

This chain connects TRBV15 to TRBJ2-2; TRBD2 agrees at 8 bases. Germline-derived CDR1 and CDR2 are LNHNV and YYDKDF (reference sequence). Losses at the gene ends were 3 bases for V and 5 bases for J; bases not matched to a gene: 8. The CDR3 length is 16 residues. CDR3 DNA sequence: TGTGCCACCAGCAGTACTCGGGAGGGCCGAACCGGGGAGCTGTTTTTT. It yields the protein CATSSTREGRTGELFF.

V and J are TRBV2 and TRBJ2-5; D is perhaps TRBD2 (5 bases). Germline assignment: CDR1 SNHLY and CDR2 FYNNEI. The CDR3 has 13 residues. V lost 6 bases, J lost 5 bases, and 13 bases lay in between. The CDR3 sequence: CASSVLGVETQYF. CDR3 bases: TGTGCCAGCAGCGTTCTCGGGGTGGAGACCCAGTACTTC.

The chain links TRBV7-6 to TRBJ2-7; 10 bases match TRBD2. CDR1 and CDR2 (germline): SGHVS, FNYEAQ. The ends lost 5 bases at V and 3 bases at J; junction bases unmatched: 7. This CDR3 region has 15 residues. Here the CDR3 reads CASSPSPSGSYEQYF. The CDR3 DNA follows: TGTGCCAGCAGCCCTAGTCCTAGCGGGAGCTACGAGCAGTACTTC.

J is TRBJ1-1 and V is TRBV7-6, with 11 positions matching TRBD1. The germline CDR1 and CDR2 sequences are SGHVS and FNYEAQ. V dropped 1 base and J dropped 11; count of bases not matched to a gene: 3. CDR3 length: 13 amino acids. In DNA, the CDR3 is TGTGCCAGCAGCTTAGGGACAGGGGGCTGGGCTTTCTTT. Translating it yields CASSLGTGGWAFF.

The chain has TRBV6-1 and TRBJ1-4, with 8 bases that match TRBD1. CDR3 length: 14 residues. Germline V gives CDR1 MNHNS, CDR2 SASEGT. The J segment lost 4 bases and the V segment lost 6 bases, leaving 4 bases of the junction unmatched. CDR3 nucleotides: TGTGCCAGCAGGGACAGGGCGGGTAATGAAAAACTGTTTTTT. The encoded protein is CASRDRAGNEKLFF.

The CDR3 DNA follows: TGTGCCACCAGCAGTGCTCTAGCGGGAGGGCCGTATGAGCAGTTCTTC. Protein product: CATSSALAGGPYEQFF. This chain joins TRBV15 and TRBJ2-1; TRBD2 matches 12 bases. Germline V gene data show CDR1 as LNHNV and CDR2 as YYDKDF (reference sequence). With 3 bases clipped from V and 8 bases from J, the junction kept 8 bases outside the gene matches. There are 16 residues in the CDR3.

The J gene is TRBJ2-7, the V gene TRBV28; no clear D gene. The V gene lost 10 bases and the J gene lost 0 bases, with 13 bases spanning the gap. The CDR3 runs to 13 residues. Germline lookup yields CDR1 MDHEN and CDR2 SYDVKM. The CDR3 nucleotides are TGTGCCACTTTGGATCGAACCTCCTACGAGCAGTACTTC. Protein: CATLDRTSYEQYF. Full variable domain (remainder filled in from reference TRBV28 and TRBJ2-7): DVKVTQSSRYLVKRTGEKVFLECVQDMDHENMFWYRQDPGLGLRLIYFSYDVKMKEKGDIPEGYSVSREKKERFSLILESASTNQTSMYLCATLDRTSYEQYFGPGTRLTVT.

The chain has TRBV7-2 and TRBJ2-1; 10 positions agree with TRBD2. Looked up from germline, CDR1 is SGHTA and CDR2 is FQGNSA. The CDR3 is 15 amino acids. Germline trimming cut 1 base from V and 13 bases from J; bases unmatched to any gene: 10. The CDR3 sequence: CASSLESSGRAGQFF. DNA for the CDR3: TGTGCCAGCAGCTTAGAATCCAGCGGGAGGGCCGGACAGTTCTTC.

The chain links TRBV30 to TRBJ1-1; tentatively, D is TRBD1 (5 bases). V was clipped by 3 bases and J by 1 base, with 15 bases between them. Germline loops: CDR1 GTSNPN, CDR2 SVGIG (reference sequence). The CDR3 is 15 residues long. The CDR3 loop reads CAWRPRKGTNTEAFF. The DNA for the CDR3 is TGTGCCTGGAGACCCCGGAAAGGGACGAACACTGAAGCTTTCTTT.

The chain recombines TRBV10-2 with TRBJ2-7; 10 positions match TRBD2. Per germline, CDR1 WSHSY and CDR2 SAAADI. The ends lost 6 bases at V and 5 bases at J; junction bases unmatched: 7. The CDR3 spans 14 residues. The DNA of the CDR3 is TGCGCCAGCAGATTAGCGGGAGGAGAGGACGAGCAGTACTTC. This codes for CASRLAGGEDEQYF.

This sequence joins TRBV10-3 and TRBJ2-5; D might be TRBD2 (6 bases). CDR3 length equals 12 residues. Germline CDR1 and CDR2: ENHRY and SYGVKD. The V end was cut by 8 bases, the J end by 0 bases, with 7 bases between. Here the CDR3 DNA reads TGTGCCATCCGGGACTACCAAGAGACCCAGTACTTC. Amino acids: CAIRDYQETQYF.

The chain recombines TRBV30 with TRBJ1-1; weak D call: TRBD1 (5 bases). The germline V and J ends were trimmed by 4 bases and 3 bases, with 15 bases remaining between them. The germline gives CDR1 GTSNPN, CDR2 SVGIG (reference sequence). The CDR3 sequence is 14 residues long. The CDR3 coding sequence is TGTGCCTGGAAAAGACAATGGGGCGACACTGAAGCTTTCTTT. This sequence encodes CAWKRQWGDTEAFF. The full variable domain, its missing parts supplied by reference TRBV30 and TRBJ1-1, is SQTIHQWPATLVQPVGSPLSLECTVEGTSNPNLYWYRQAAGRGLQLLFYSVGIGQISSEVPQNLSASRPQDRQFILSSKKLLLSDSGFYLCAWKRQWGDTEAFFGQGTRLTVV.

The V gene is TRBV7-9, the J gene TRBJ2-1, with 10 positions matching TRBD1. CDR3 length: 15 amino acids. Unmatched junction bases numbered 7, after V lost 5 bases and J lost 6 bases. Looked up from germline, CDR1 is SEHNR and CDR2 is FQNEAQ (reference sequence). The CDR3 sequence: CASSQGQGLGNEQFF. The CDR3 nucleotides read TGTGCCAGCAGCCAGGGACAGGGGCTCGGCAATGAGCAGTTCTTC.

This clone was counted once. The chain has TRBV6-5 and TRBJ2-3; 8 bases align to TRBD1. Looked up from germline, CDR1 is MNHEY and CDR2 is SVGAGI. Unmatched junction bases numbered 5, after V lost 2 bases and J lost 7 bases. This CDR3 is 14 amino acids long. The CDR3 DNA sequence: TGTGCCAGCAGTTACCGCGGACAGGGCAATACGCAGTATTTT. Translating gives CASSYRGQGNTQYF.

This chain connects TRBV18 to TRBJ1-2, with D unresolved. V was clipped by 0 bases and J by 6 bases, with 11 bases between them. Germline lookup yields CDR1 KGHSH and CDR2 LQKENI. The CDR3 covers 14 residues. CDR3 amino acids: CASSPPNGVDGYTF. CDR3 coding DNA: TGTGCCAGCTCACCACCGAACGGGGTGGATGGCTACACCTTC.

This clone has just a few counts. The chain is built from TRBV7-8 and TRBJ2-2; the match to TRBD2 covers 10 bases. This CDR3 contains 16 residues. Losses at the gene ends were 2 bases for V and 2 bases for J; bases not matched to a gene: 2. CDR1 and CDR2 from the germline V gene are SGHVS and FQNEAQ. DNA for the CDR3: TGTGCCAGCAGCTTAACTAGCGGGGCAAACACCGGGGAGCTGTTTTTT. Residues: CASSLTSGANTGELFF.

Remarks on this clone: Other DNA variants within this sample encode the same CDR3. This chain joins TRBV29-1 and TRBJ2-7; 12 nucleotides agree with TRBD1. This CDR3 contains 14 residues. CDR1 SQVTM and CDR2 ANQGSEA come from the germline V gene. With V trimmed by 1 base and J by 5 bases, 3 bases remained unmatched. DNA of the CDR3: TGCAGCGTTGAAGGGGGACAGGGGGCCGACGAGCAGTACTTC. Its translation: CSVEGGQGADEQYF.